This T cell receptor (beta chain) was observed in a study of blood T cell repertoires in COVID-19. Study in general: Sites in the United States, Italy and Spain provided acute and convalescent COVID-19 samples. T cells, B-cell-depleted T cells, or PBMCs supplied cDNA or gDNA.

The CDR3 length is 16 residues. V lost 3 bases and J lost 2, with 17 bases in between. Germline CDR1 is SGHTA and CDR2 is FQGNSA. As handled by the study authors: Amplifying reference gene primers gave estimates of nucleated cell counts. TCRdb's table, derived via immunoSEQ multiplex PCR, lists solely in-frame clones and lacks some. The V and J calls and clone size were taken over from that table, and D and trimming were inferred from the DNA. The sample has about 64,000 clones; 65% to 90% are singletons. The specimen sequenced was peripheral blood. The chain is built from TRBV7-2 and TRBJ2-7; D is unclear. The TCR was taken from a man aged 40-49 years with acute or convalescent COVID-19. CDR3 sequence: CASSFQAGTAAYEQYF. The CDR3 coding sequence is TGTGCCAGCAGCTTCCAAGCCGGTACAGCCGCCTACGAGCAGTACTTC.